This TCR beta chain was captured by sequencing in a study of shared clonotypes between healthy human individuals. The CDR3 sequence is 14 residues long. V was clipped by 5 bases and J by 7 bases, with 18 bases between them. From germline, CDR1 is SGHNT and CDR2 YYREEE (reference sequence). TCRdb's table, derived via immunoSEQ multiplex PCR, lists solely in-frame clones and lacks some. The sample comprises about 1 million clones, 70% to 80% of which are singletons, and roughly 1.5% rests with the top ten. The chain is built from TRBV5-4 and TRBJ1-2; D is undetermined. Sequencing was performed on memory CD4+ T cells sorted from blood. Subset in this sample: CD45RA-negative fraction. The TCR originated in a man younger than 35 in good health. CDR3 coding DNA: TGTGCCAGCAGTTCTTTTGGGCCGCATCTTGGCTACACCTTC. Translation gives CASSSFGPHLGYTF.